This TCR beta chain is from a study of blood T cell repertoires in COVID-19. CDR1 and CDR2 from the germline V gene are SEHNR and FQNEAQ (reference sequence). This CDR3 is built from 15 residues. Trimming at V came to 5 bases and at J to 6 bases, leaving 8 bases not matched to a gene. Sequencing was performed with immunoSEQ multiplex PCR; in TCRdb, only in-frame clones are kept and a portion is missing. The data contain some 300,000 clones, around 89% of them singletons. The sample was PBMCs or T cells enriched from blood (not recorded which). V and J are TRBV7-9 and TRBJ2-1; TRBD1 aligns across 9 bases. The source of this sequence is a woman in her thirties or forties who had recovered from COVID-19. CDR3 in amino acids: CASSPGGQGGNEQFF. CDR3 in DNA: TGTGCCAGCAGCCCTGGGGGACAGGGCGGCAATGAGCAGTTCTTC.